This T cell receptor beta chain stems from a study of CD8 T cells in ankylosing spondylitis. Germline-derived CDR1 and CDR2 are MNHNS and SASEGT. The CDR3 length is 14 residues. This clonotype was seen once. Antigen: not known. Study findings and constraints: A TCR beta motif of roughly 8 highly homologous variants appeared characteristic of ankylosing spondylitis blood. Past studies reported some motif variants in reactive arthritis synovial fluid and blood. Researchers reportedly found disease-linked clones significantly enriched in matched ankylosing spondylitis synovial fluid. Those disease-linked clones were CD8+; they were also relatively rare in peripheral blood.

The authors made TCR beta libraries by quantitative 5'-RACE with molecular barcodes. TCRdb re-called the 5' RACE reads through MiXCR, storing one row per CDR3 protein. This sample yields about 210,000 distinct CDR3 sequences, of which about 6.7% are seen a single time; approximately 15% belongs to the top ten. The receptor's source is a male donor with ankylosing spondylitis. The chain employs TRBV6-1 and TRBJ2-3; D is ambiguous. TRBJ1-5 matches the DNA end more closely, so the J call is doubtful. Sequenced input: blood, either unsorted or a sorted T cell fraction (not recorded which). In DNA form, the CDR3 reads TGTGCCAGCACCCCCGCTAGCCCCACAGATACGCAGCATTTT. Its translation: CASTPASPTDTQHF.